This note documents a single T cell receptor (beta chain) sequence. Its antigen is still unknown. The record has no base qualities; no much larger clone is one base away. The source of the sample is a study of blood T cell repertoires in COVID-19 (dated by TCRdb to the early 2020s). Looking at the study overall: Samples from collaborators originated in the United States, Italy and Spain and spanned both the acute and convalescent phases of COVID-19. The material from the prospective study consisted of cDNA or gDNA derived from T cells, B-cell-depleted T cells, or PBMCs. Subjects who had been exposed to COVID-19, were actively infected with it, or had recovered from it provided the deeply sampled blood TCRbeta repertoires that made up the dataset. The repertoires were made available in a free public database intended to serve as a resource for research on the immune response to SARS-CoV-2. The samples were drawn from the first 160 participants of the ongoing ImmuneRACE study and from some 1,300 subjects provided by 6 global collaborators. Sample metadata almost always included a de-identified subject ID, COVID-19 status, age in years and sex. Where HLA class I and class II types were available, the types were taken from metadata supplied by the sample provider, not from assay-based typing.

In the prospective study, participants were 18 to 89 years old, resided in about two dozen geographic areas of the United States, and were enrolled through a virtual design. In the prospective study, participants were assigned to cohorts based on the clinical history participants reported in a screening survey and a study questionnaire. Recovered participants in ImmuneRACE Cohort 3 were defined by two consecutive negative NP/OP PCR tests, clearance by a healthcare professional, or resolution of symptoms. In the prospective study, whole blood, serum and a nasopharyngeal or oropharyngeal swab were collected from each participant by mobile phlebotomists. Additional blood draws and questionnaires over an approximately two-month period could optionally be provided by prospective study participants. Prospective study blood samples were shipped either frozen or at room temperature before DNA extraction.

TCRbeta CDR3 regions were amplified from genomic DNA by means of the immunoSEQ Assay, a bias-controlled multiplex PCR. As for the authors' bioinformatics: The number of nucleated cells in each sample was estimated from the amplification of reference gene primers within the assay. To quantify the absolute abundance of each unique TCRbeta CDR3 rearrangement, sequence reads were collapsed and filtered. Productive Simpson clonality was computed per sample as the square root of Simpson's diversity index over productive rearrangements. Drawn from immuneACCESS, this table holds only the in-frame rearrangements with V and J called that TCRdb kept. Clones are partly lost; checked studies trace under half to an unresolved V gene and leave the rest unexplained. V, J and clone size are taken as reported in that table, and D and trimming were inferred from the DNA itself. The sample records 300,000 to 450,000 clones, around 89% of which are singletons. The ten most abundant clones make up 0.9% to 1.5% of the sample.

The investigation overall reported the following: The amount of clinical and demographic metadata varied by source and participant and was provided uncurated.

Trimming at the junction amounts to 10 bases on V and 2 bases on J, and the germline ends lie 14 bases apart. The germline V gene (reference sequence) supplies CDR1 SEHNR and CDR2 FQNEAQ. The CDR3 covers 14 residues, taking in both the cysteine and the phenylalanine. Just CDR3 DNA is preserved here, 42 bases in frame from base 1. The source material was PBMCs or T cells enriched from blood (not recorded which). The chain uses TRBV7-9 and TRBJ1-4; a confident D gene designation cannot be given. The receptor was derived from a woman between 18 and 29 years old who had recovered from COVID-19. CDR3 reads: CATPIGGTNEKLFF. The DNA reads TGTGCCACACCGATTGGAGGCACTAATGAAAAACTGTTTTTT. With the portions outside the CDR3 filled from the reference TRBV7-9 and TRBJ1-4 genes, the complete variable region becomes DTGVSQNPRHKITKRGQNVTFRCDPISEHNRLYWYRQTLGQGPEFLTYFQNEAQLEKSRLLSDRFSAERPKGSFSTLEIQRTEQGDSAMYLCATPIGGTNEKLFFGSGTQLSVL.